Listed here is a single T cell receptor (beta chain). The target antigen is unknown. This specimen belongs to a study of T cell repertoires in cytomegalovirus infection. TCRdb analysed the reads with MiXCR anew, one entry per CDR3 protein. The sample consists of 650,000 to 850,000 distinct CDR3 sequences, 25% to 30% of them appearing once. The CDR3 runs 15 residues. In germline, CDR1 is MGHRA, CDR2 YSYEKL. Trimming shortened V by 4 bases and J by 2 bases, and 14 bases separated the two germline ends. This receptor was identified in a human donor in good health (CMV status not recorded). Some clones in this sample may be carry-over from other donors' samples. The sequences come from cultured CD8+ T cells from PBMCs, collected from culture after CMV antigen stimulation. V and J are TRBV4-1 and TRBJ1-2; maybe TRBD1 (5 bases). In DNA form, the CDR3 reads TGCGCCAGCAGCCGGGAGGGGACTAGGAACTATGGCTACACCTTC. It yields the protein CASSREGTRNYGYTF.